A single sample gave rise to the 2 T cell receptor beta chains below, sequenced in a study of blood T cell repertoires in COVID-19. Data came from immunoSEQ multiplex PCR; TCRdb stores just in-frame clones and leaves some out. Among 180,000 or so clones listed, around 80% were seen once. Sequencing was done on a sample of PBMCs or T cells enriched from blood (not recorded which). These receptors came from a man in his forties or fifties who had recovered from COVID-19.

J is TRBJ1-2 and V is TRBV29-1, with unresolved D. This CDR3 is 11 amino acids long. Looked up from germline, CDR1 is SQVTM and CDR2 is ANQGSEA. The V and J ends lost 3 bases and 1 base respectively, with 3 bases between them. The CDR3 nucleotides are TGCAGCGTTGAGAGTAACTATGGCTACACCTTC. Protein: CSVESNYGYTF.

The chain employs TRBV7-6 and TRBJ1-4, with unresolved D. CDR3 length: 12 residues. With 6 bases removed from V and 5 bases from J, the gap between germline ends came to 7 bases. In germline, CDR1 is SGHVS, CDR2 FNYEAQ. CDR3 nucleotides: TGTGCCAGCAGGTCCGGGAATGAAAAACTGTTTTTT. Translated: CASRSGNEKLFF.